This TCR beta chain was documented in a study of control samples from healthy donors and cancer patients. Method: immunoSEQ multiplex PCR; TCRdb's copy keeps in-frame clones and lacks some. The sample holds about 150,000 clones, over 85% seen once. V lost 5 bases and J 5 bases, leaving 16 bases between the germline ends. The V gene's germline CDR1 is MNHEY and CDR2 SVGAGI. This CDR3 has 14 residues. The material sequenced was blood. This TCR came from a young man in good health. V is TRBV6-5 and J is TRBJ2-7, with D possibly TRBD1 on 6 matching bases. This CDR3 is CASSLNHRVHEQYF. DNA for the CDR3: TGTGCCAGCAGTCTAAACCACAGGGTCCACGAGCAGTACTTC.